This TCR beta chain originates from a study of blood T cell repertoires in COVID-19. Background on the study: Acute-phase and convalescent COVID-19 samples originated in the United States, Italy and Spain. The cDNA or gDNA used as material had been derived from T cells, B-cell-depleted T cells, or PBMCs.

V trimming: 5 bases; J trimming: 4 bases; junction bases outside the gene matches: 7. The V gene's germline CDR1 is SGHNT and CDR2 YYREEE (reference sequence). CDR3 length equals 14 residues. Per the study methods: The assay estimated nucleated cells by amplifying reference gene primers. Sequenced by immunoSEQ multiplex PCR; TCRdb stores in-frame clones only, minus some. V and J calls and clone size come straight from that table; D and trimming were deduced from the DNA. The sample has 100,000 to 150,000 clones; roughly four fifths are singletons. This clonotype originated in a man aged 55 to 70 with acute or convalescent COVID-19. The J gene is TRBJ2-7, the V gene TRBV5-4, with 9 nucleotides matching TRBD2. The sequenced sample was peripheral blood. The CDR3 spells CASSIAGAGYEQYF. Here the CDR3 DNA reads TGTGCCAGCAGTATAGCGGGAGCTGGTTACGAGCAGTACTTC.